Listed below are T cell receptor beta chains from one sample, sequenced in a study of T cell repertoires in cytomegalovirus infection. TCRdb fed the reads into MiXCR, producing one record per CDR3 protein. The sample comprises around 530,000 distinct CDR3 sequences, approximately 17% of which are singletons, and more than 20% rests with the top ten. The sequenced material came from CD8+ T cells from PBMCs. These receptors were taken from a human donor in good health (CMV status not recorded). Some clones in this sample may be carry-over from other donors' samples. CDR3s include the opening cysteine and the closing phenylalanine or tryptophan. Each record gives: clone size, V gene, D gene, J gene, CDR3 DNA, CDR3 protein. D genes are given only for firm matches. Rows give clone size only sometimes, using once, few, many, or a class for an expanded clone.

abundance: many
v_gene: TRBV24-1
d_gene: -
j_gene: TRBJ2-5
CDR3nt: TGTGCCACCAGTGATTTGAACAGCCAGCAAGAGACCCAGTACTTC
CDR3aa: CATSDLNSQQETQYF

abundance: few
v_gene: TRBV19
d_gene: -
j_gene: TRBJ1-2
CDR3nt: TGTGCCAGCCATGACGGGGCTTTTTATGGCTACACCTTC
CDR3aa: CASHDGAFYGYTF

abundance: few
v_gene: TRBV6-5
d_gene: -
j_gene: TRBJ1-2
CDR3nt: TGTGCCAGCAGTTACTCGATAGTCCCCCCGGACAGTAACTATGGCTACACCTTC
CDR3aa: CASSYSIVPPDSNYGYTF

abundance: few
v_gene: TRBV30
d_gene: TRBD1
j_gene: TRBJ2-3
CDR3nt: TGTGCCTGGACCAGTACAGGGGTTTCCACAGATACGCAGTATTTT
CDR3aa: CAWTSTGVSTDTQYF

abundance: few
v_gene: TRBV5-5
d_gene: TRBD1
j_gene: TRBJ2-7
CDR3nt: TGTGCCAGCAGCTGGACAGGGTTCGAGCAGTACTTC
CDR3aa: CASSWTGFEQYF

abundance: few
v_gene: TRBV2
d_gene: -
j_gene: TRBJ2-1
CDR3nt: TGTGCCAGCAAAGGCTTTCCGGGATTCTCCTACAATGAGCAGTTCTTC
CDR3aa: CASKGFPGFSYNEQFF

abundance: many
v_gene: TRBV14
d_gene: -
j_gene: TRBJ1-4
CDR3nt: TGTGCCAGCAGCCAAGGGATTGTTGATAACCCCCAACGGGAAAAACTGTTTTTT
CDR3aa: CASSQGIVDNPQREKLFF

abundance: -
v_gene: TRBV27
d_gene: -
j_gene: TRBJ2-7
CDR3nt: TGTGCCAGCAGTTTAACGGGCCTTGGGTACGAGCAGTACTTC
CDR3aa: CASSLTGLGYEQYF

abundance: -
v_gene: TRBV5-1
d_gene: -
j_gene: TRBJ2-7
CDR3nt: TGCGCCAGCAGCTCTGGAGCGGGTTACGAGCAGTACTTC
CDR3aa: CASSSGAGYEQYF

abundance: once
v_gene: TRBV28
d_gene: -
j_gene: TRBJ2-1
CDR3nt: TGTGCCAGCAGTTTAAGGCTGGGGGCCCCCTACAATGAGCAGTTCTTC
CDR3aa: CASSLRLGAPYNEQFF

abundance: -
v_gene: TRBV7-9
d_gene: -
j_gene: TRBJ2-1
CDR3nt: TGTGCCAGCAGCGGCCAACACTCCTACAATGAGCAGGTCTTC
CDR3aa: CASSGQHSYNEQVF

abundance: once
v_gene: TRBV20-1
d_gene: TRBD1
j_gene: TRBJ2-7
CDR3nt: TGCAGTGCTAGAGATCGAGGGACAGGTGGCTCCGAGCAGTACTTC
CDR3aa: CSARDRGTGGSEQYF

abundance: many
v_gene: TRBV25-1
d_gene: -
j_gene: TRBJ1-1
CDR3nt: TGTGCCAGCAGTGAGCCTGGCCCCAGAGGAACTGAAGCTTTCTTT
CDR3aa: CASSEPGPRGTEAFF

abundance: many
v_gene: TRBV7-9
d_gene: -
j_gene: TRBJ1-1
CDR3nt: TGTGCCAGCAGCCCCCCCCAGTGGGGCACTGAAGCTTTCTTT
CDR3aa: CASSPPQWGTEAFF

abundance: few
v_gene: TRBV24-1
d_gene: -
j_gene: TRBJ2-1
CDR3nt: TGTGCCACCAGTGATGGGGGGTTATACAATGAGCAGTTCTTC
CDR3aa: CATSDGGLYNEQFF

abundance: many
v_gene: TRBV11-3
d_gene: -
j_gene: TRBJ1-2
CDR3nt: TGTGCCAGCAGCTTATTTGAGGCAACTAACTATGGCTACACCTTC
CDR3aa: CASSLFEATNYGYTF